This T cell receptor beta chain was retrieved from a study of PD-1 blockade in classical Hodgkin lymphoma. Study-level points and caveats: In newly diagnosed patients, baseline TCR diversity was reportedly below that of healthy donors.

The method was immunoSEQ multiplex PCR; TCRdb's version includes in-frame clones alone and lacks a portion of them. The table shows approximately 8,300 clones, with roughly three quarters occurring only once. Turning to this clone: Antigen unknown.

The CDR3 has 11 amino acids. Trimming shortened V by 6 bases and J by 5 bases, and 5 bases separated the two germline ends. The germline gives CDR1 SNHLY, CDR2 FYNNEI. All patients experienced relapse after autologous stem cell transplantation, and brentuximab vedotin exposure was variable. Thawed PBMCs were the source of CD4+ T cells, purified by magnetic negative selection. The receptor was derived from a human donor with classical Hodgkin lymphoma. The material was CD4+ T cells from blood, obtained at baseline. The genes are TRBV2 and TRBJ2-1; D gene ambiguous. CDR3 in amino acids: CASRYHNEQFF. The CDR3 bases are TGTGCCAGCAGGTACCACAATGAGCAGTTCTTC.